Sequencing of this T cell receptor beta chain was carried out in a study of graft-versus-host responses after intestinal transplantation. Study-level background: Transplants given to recipients were multivisceral, liver-intestinal, or isolated intestinal. Every one of the recipients received anti-thymocyte globulin induction and afterwards took tacrolimus and steroids for three to four years. Findings of the study overall: High graft-versus-host to host-versus-graft clonal ratios were seen in allografts of patients with graft-donor T cell macrochimerism. Recipient marrow contained GvH clones, some of which appeared first in ileum or blood.

Details on this clone: What it binds is not known.

The table came from immunoSEQ multiplex PCR; TCRdb's copy has only in-frame clones and leaves some out. The table lists roughly 100,000 clones, roughly 87% of them singletons. Sequencing was performed on unstimulated CD4+ T cells sorted from spleen or lymph node cells, taken before intestinal transplant. The clonotype comes from a human donor who received an intestinal transplant.

The CDR3 coding sequence is TGTGCCAGCAGCTTAGACACCACAGATACGCAGTATTTT. Protein product: CASSLDTTDTQYF. The chain carries TRBV7-6 and TRBJ2-3; D unresolved. CDR3 length: 13 residues. CDR1 is SGHVS and CDR2 is FNYEAQ in the germline V gene. V gave up 1 base and J gave up 2 bases, with 4 bases separating them.